This TCR beta chain originates from a study of shared clonotypes between healthy human individuals. CDR1 is SGHRS, CDR2 YFSETQ, per germline. V lost 1 base and J lost 6, with 10 bases in between. CDR3 length: 13 amino acids. Repertoires were generated with immunoSEQ multiplex PCR, while TCRdb's copy carries only in-frame clones and drops some. The top ten hold 0.13% of the sample, which has roughly 2 million clones, 85% to 95% seen once. This rearrangement joins TRBV5-1 to TRBJ1-2; D may be TRBD1 (6 bases). The receptor was isolated from a man between 18 and 29 years old in good health. Sequenced material: naive CD4+ T cells sorted from blood. Subset indicated: CD45RA+ positively selected. The CDR3 loop is CASSLTGPDGYTF. CDR3 coding DNA: TGCGCCAGCAGCTTGACAGGGCCGGATGGCTACACCTTC.